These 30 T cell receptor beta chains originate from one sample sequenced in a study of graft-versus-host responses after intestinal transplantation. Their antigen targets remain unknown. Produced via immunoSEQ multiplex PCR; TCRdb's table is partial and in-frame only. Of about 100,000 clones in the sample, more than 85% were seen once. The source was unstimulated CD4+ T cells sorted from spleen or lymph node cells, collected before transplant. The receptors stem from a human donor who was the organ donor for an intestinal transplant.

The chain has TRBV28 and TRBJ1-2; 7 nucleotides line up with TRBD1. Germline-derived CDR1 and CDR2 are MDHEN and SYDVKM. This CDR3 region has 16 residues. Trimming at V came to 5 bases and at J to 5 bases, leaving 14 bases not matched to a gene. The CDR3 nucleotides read TGTGCCAGCAGTGGGGGGGAGGGGGCGAGAAATTATGGCTACACCTTC. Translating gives CASSGGEGARNYGYTF.

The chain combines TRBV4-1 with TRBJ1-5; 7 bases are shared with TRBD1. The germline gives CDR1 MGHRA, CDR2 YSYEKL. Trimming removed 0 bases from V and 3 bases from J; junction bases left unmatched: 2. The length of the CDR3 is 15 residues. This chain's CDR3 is CASSQDGQVNQPQHF. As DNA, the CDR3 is TGCGCCAGCAGCCAAGATGGACAGGTCAATCAGCCCCAGCATTTT.

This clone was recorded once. The CDR3 region has the DNA TGCGCCGGAGACAGGGTTAGTACAACTAATGAAAAACTGTTTTTT. Translating gives CAGDRVSTTNEKLFF. The gene calls are TRBV10-2 and TRBJ1-4; TRBD1 matches 7 bases. The CDR3 is made up of 15 amino acids. Per germline, CDR1 WSHSY and CDR2 SAAADI. V dropped 11 bases and J dropped 0; count of bases not matched to a gene: 9.

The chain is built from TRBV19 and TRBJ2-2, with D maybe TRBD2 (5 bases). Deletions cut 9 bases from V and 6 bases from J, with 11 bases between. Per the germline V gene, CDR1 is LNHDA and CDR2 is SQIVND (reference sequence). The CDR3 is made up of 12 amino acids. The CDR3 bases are TGTGCCAGCAGAGGGCTGGCCGGGGAGCTGTTTTTT. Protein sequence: CASRGLAGELFF.

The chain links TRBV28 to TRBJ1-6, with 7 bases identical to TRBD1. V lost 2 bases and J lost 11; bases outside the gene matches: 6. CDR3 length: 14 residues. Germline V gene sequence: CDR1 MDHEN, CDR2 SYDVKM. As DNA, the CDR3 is TGTGCCAGCAGTTTACCAGGGGGGGGCCCACCCCTCCACTTT. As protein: CASSLPGGGPPLHF.

CDR3 in DNA: TGTGCCAGCAGCCAAATAGGACAGGGGGCAGGTGGCTACACCTTC. As protein: CASSQIGQGAGGYTF. The rearrangement uses TRBV5-6 and TRBJ1-2; TRBD1 agrees at 11 bases. Germline CDR1 SGHDT, CDR2 YYEEEE. Trimming took 4 bases from V and 7 from J; bases not matched to a gene: 9. CDR3 length equals 15 residues. Drawing the rest from reference TRBV5-6 and TRBJ1-2, the complete variable domain is DAGVTQSPTHLIKTRGQQVTLRCSPKSGHDTVSWYQQALGQGPQFIFQYYEEEERQRGNFPDRFSGHQFPNYSSELNVNALLLGDSALYLCASSQIGQGAGGYTFGSGTRLTVV.

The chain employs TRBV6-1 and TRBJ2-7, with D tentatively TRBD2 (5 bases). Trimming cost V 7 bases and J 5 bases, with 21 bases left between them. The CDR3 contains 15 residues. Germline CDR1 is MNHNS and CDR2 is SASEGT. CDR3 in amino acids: CASTVFEGSNNEQYF. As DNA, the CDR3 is TGTGCCAGCACGGTGTTCGAGGGCAGCAACAACGAGCAGTACTTC.

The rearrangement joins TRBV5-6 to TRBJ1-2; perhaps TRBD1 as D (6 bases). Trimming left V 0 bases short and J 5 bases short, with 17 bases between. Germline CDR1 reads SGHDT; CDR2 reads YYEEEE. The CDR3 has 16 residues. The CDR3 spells CASSLDFLGGQYGYTF. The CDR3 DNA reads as TGTGCCAGCAGCTTGGATTTTTTGGGGGGGCAGTATGGCTACACCTTC.

CDR3: CSVEGVNTEAFF. As DNA, the CDR3 is TGCAGCGTTGAAGGGGTAAACACTGAAGCTTTCTTT. J is TRBJ1-1 and V is TRBV29-1, with D unresolved. The germline V gene has CDR1 SQVTM and CDR2 ANQGSEA. V was clipped by 1 base and J by 2 bases, with 5 bases between them. The CDR3 length is 12 residues.

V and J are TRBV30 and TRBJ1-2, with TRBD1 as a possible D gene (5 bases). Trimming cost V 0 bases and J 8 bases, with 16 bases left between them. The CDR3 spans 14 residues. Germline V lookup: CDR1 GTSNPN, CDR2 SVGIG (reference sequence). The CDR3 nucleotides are TGTGCCTGGAGTGTACGGGAGGGGTTGTGGGGCTACACCTTC. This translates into CAWSVREGLWGYTF.

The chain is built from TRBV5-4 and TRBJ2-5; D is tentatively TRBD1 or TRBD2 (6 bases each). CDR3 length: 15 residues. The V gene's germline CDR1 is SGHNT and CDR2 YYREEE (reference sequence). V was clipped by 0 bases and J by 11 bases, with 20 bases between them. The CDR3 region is CASSLAVGGRWEQYF. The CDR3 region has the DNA TGTGCCAGCAGCTTGGCCGTCGGGGGCAGGTGGGAGCAGTACTTC.

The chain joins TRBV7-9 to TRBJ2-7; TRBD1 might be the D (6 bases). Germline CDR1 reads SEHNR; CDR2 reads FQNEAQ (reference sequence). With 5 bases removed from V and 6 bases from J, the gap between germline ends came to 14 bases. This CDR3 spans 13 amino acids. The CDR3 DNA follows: TGTGCCAGCAGCGACAGGATCTCTTCCGAGCAGTACTTC. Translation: CASSDRISSEQYF.

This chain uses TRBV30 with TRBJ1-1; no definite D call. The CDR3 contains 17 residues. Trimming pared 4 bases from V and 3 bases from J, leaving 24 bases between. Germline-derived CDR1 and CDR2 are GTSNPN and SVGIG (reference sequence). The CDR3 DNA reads TGTGCCTGGAAGGAGTTCCCCCACCGGGCTTCATACACTGAAGCTTTCTTT. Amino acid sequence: CAWKEFPHRASYTEAFF.

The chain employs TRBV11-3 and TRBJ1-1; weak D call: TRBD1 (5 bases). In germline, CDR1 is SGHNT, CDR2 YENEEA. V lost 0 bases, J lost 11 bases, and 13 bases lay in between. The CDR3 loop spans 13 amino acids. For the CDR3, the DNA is TGTGCCAGCAGCTTAGAGGCGGGGACGGGGGCTTTCTTT. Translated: CASSLEAGTGAFF.

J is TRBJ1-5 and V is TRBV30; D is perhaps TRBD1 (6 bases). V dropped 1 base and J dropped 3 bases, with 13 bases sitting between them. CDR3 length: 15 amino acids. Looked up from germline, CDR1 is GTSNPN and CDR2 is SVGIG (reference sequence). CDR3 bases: TGTGCCTGGAGTGCCTATCAGGGGAACAATCAGCCCCAGCATTTT. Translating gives CAWSAYQGNNQPQHF.

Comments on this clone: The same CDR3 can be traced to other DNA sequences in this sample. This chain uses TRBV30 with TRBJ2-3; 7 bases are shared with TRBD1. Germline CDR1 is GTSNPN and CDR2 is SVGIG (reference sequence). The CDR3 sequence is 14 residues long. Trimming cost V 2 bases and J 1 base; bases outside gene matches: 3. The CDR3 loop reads CAWSTGQGTDTQYF. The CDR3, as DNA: TGTGCCTGGAGTACCGGACAGGGCACAGATACGCAGTATTTT.

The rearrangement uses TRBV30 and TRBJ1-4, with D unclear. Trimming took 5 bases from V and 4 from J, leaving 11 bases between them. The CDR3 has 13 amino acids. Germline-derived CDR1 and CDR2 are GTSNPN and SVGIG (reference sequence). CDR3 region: CAWGFHLNEKLFF. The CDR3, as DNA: TGTGCCTGGGGCTTTCACCTTAATGAAAAACTGTTTTTT.

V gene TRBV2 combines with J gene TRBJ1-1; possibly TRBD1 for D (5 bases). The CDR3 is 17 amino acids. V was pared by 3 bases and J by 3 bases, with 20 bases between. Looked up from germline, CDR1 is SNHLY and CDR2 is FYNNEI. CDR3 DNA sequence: TGTGCCAGCAGTGAGCACGGGGGGTTAGGTTCGGACACTGAAGCTTTCTTT. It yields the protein CASSEHGGLGSDTEAFF. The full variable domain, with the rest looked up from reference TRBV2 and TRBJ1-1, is EPEVTQTPSHQVTQMGQEVILRCVPISNHLYFYWYRQILGQKVEFLVSFYNNEISEKSEIFDDQFSVERPDGSNFTLKIRSTKLEDSAMYFCASSEHGGLGSDTEAFFGQGTRLTVV.

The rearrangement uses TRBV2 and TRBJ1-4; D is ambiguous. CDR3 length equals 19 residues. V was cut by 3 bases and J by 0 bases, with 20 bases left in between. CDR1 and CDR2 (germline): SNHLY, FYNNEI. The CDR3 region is CASSDGGINLSTTNEKLFF. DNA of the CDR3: TGTGCCAGCAGTGACGGAGGGATAAACCTATCTACAACTAATGAAAAACTGTTTTTT.

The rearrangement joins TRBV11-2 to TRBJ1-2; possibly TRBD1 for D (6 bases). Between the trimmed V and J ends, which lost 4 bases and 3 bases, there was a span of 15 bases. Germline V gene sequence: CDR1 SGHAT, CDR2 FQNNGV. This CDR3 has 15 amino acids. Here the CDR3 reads CASSYQGIGDYGYTF. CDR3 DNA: TGTGCCAGCAGCTACCAGGGGATCGGAGACTATGGCTACACCTTC.

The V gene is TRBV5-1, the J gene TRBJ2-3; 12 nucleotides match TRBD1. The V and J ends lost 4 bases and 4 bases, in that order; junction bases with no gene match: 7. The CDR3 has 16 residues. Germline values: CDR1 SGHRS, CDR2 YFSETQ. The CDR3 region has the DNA TGCGCCAGCAGCGGTGGGACAGGGGGCCGTTCAGATACGCAGTATTTT. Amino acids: CASSGGTGGRSDTQYF.

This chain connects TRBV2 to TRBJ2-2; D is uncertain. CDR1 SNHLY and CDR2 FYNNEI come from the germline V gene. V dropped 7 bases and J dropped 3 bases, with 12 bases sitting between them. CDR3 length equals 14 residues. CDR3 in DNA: TGTGCCAGCACTTTGGAGATCGACACCGGGGAGCTGTTTTTT. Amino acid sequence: CASTLEIDTGELFF.

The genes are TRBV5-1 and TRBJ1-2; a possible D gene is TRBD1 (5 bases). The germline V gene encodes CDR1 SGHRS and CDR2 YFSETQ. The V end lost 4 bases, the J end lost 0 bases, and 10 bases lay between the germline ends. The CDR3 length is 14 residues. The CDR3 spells CASSPTVTNYGYTF. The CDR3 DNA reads TGCGCCAGCAGCCCGACAGTCACTAACTATGGCTACACCTTC.

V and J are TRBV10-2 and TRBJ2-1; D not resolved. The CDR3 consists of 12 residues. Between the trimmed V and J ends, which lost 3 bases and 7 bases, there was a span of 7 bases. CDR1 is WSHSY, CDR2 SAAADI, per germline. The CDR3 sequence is CASSERWNEQFF. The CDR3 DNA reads TGCGCCAGCAGTGAAAGGTGGAATGAGCAGTTCTTC.

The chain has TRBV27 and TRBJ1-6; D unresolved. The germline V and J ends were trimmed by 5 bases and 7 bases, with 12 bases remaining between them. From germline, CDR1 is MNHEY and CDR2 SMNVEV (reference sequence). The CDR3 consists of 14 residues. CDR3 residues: CASSASMSNSPLHF. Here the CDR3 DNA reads TGTGCCAGCAGTGCGTCTATGTCGAATTCACCCCTCCACTTT.

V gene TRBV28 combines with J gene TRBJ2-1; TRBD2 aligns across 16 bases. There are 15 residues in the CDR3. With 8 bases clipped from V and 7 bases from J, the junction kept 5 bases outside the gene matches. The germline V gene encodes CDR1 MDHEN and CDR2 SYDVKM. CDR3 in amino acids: CASPGTSGGANEQFF. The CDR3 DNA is TGTGCCAGCCCTGGGACTAGCGGGGGGGCGAATGAGCAGTTCTTC.

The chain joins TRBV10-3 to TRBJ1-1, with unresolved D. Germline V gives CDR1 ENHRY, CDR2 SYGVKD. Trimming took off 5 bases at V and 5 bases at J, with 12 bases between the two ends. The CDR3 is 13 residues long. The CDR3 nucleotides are TGTGCCATCAGTCCAGGTCCGAGGACTGAAGCTTTCTTT. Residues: CAISPGPRTEAFF.

CDR3 sequence (DNA): TGTGCCAGCAGGGGACTAGCGGGGTGGGAGACCCAGTACTTC. Translating it yields CASRGLAGWETQYF. The rearrangement uses TRBV6-5 and TRBJ2-5; 13 bases fit TRBD2. Losses at the gene ends were 6 bases for V and 5 bases for J; bases not matched to a gene: 3. This CDR3 comprises 14 residues. CDR1 MNHEY and CDR2 SVGAGI come from the germline V gene.

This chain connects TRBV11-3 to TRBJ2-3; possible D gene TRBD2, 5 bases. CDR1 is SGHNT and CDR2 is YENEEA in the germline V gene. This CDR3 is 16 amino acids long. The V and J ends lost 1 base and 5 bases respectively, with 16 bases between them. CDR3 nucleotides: TGTGCCAGCAGCTTAGGGTCTAGCCGAGTAGGAGATACGCAGTATTTT. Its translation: CASSLGSSRVGDTQYF.

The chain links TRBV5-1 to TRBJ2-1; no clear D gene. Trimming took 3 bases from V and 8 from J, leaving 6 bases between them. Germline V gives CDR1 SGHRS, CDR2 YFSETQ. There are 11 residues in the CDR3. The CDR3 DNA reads TGCGCCAGCAGCTCGTCACATGAGCAGTTCTTC. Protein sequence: CASSSSHEQFF.